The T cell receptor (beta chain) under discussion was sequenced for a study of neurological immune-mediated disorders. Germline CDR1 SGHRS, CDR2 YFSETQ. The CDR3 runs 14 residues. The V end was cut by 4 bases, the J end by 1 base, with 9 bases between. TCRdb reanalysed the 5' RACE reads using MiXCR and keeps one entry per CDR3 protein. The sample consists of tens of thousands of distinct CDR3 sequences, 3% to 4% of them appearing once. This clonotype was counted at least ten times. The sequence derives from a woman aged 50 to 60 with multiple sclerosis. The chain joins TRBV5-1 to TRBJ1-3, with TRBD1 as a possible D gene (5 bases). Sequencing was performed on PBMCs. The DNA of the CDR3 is TGCGCCAGCAGCAAGACAGCTTCTGGAAACACCATATATTTT. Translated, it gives CASSKTASGNTIYF. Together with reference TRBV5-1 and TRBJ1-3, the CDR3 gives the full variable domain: KAGVTQTPRYLIKTRGQQVTLSCSPISGHRSVSWYQQTPGQGLQFLFEYFSETQRNKGNFPGRFSGRQFSNSRSEMNVSTLELGDSALYLCASSKTASGNTIYFGEGSWLTVV.